The rows below give T cell receptor beta chains drawn from one sample of a study of T cells after yellow fever vaccination. MiXCR was run by TCRdb on the 5' RACE reads, yielding one entry per CDR3 protein. The top ten hold approximately 16% of the sample, which has about 400,000 distinct CDR3 sequences, more than 5.5% seen once. The sample was PBMCs, taken 5 days after the yellow fever booster vaccination. These receptors all come from a man aged 30 to 39 who received the YFV17D yellow fever vaccine. Both conserved end residues are part of each CDR3. A D gene is named only where the DNA matches it firmly. Clone size is not always given. Where it is, it says once, few, many or a class for expanded clones.

clone_size j_call v_call d_call cdr3_aa cdr3_nt
many TRBJ2-2 TRBV20-1 TRBD1 CSASRTGLNTGELFF TGCAGTGCTTCTCGGACAGGTTTGAACACCGGGGAGCTGTTTTTT
many TRBJ2-7 TRBV12-3/TRBV12-4 NA CASSLAMAGRLGEQYF TGTGCCAGCAGTTTAGCGATGGCAGGGAGGTTGGGGGAGCAGTACTTC
NA TRBJ2-3 TRBV20-1 NA CSAEPGLGTDTQYF TGCAGTGCAGAACCGGGACTTGGCACAGATACGCAGTATTTT
few TRBJ2-5 TRBV7-2 TRBD2 CASSSTSGTAGETQYF TGTGCCAGCAGCTCCACTAGCGGGACGGCGGGGGAGACCCAGTACTTC
few TRBJ2-1 TRBV7-9 NA CASRYIGNEQFF TGTGCCAGCAGATATATCGGTAATGAGCAGTTCTTC
NA TRBJ2-1 TRBV20-1 NA CSARPTLSSYNEQFF TGCAGTGCTAGGCCCACTCTTAGCTCCTACAATGAGCAGTTCTTC
NA TRBJ2-3 TRBV6-2/TRBV6-3 NA CASSYSSRGPDTQYF TGTGCCAGCAGTTACTCGTCACGGGGGCCAGATACGCAGTATTTT
NA TRBJ2-2 TRBV7-8 TRBD2 CASSLWAGVGTGELFF TGTGCCAGCAGCTTATGGGCGGGAGTTGGGACCGGGGAGCTGTTTTTT
many TRBJ2-3 TRBV20-1 TRBD2 CSADLAGGSTDTQYF TGCAGTGCTGATCTAGCGGGAGGAAGCACAGATACGCAGTATTTT
NA TRBJ2-3 TRBV5-4 NA CASSSTYLDTQYF TGTGCCAGCAGCTCCACCTACCTAGATACGCAGTATTTT
NA TRBJ2-1 TRBV29-1 NA CSVRSSAYNEQFF TGCAGCGTTCGGTCGAGCGCTTACAATGAGCAGTTCTTC
NA TRBJ2-1 TRBV11-1 TRBD1 CASSFTGGSAYNEQFF TGTGCCAGCAGTTTCACAGGGGGCTCGGCCTACAATGAGCAGTTCTTC
many TRBJ2-1 TRBV3-1 TRBD2 CASSQVRSGRANEQFF TGTGCCAGCAGCCAAGTTAGAAGCGGGAGGGCCAATGAGCAGTTCTTC
many TRBJ2-7 TRBV6-5 TRBD1 CASSWGQNYEQYF TGTGCCAGCAGTTGGGGACAGAACTACGAGCAGTACTTC
NA TRBJ2-7 TRBV20-1 NA CSASKPGQPYEQYF TGCAGTGCTAGTAAACCGGGACAACCCTACGAGCAGTACTTC
NA TRBJ2-7 TRBV5-4 TRBD1 CASSSRGQGISYEQYF TGTGCCAGCAGCTCTAGGGGGCAGGGGATAAGTTACGAGCAGTACTTC
many TRBJ2-3 TRBV4-2 NA CASSQEWVGTDTQYF TGTGCCAGCAGCCAAGAGTGGGTAGGGACAGATACGCAGTATTTT
few TRBJ1-6 TRBV28 NA CASSSPGTPLHF TGTGCCAGCAGTTCCCCAGGGACACCCCTCCACTTT
few TRBJ2-1 TRBV7-8 NA CASSRDHNNEQFF TGTGCCAGCAGCAGGGACCACAACAATGAGCAGTTCTTC
NA TRBJ2-3 TRBV5-1 NA CASSLPGEAPDTQYF TGCGCCAGCAGCTTGCCCGGGGAGGCCCCAGATACGCAGTATTTT
NA TRBJ2-1 TRBV7-9 NA CASPAGATSQGEQFF TGTGCCAGCCCGGCGGGGGCCACTAGCCAGGGTGAGCAGTTCTTC
many TRBJ1-2 TRBV6-2/TRBV6-3 NA CASSVHRNNYGYTF TGTGCCAGCTCAGTCCATCGAAACAACTATGGCTACACCTTC
NA TRBJ2-7 TRBV7-8 NA CASSLVVQGSEQYF TGTGCCAGCAGCTTAGTGGTACAGGGTAGCGAGCAGTACTTC
NA TRBJ2-5 TRBV24-1 NA CATQGAEETQYF TGTGCCACCCAGGGTGCAGAAGAGACCCAGTACTTC
NA TRBJ2-3 TRBV29-1 TRBD2 CSVVTSGSTDTQYF TGCAGCGTGGTGACTAGCGGCAGCACAGATACGCAGTATTTT
many TRBJ1-1 TRBV7-6 NA CASSLRPENTEAFF TGTGCCAGCAGCTTAAGACCGGAGAACACTGAAGCTTTCTTT
many TRBJ2-3 TRBV2 TRBD2 CASSEGNQRDIGTQYF TGTGCCAGCAGTGAAGGGAACCAGCGGGATATTGGTACGCAGTATTTT
many TRBJ1-2 TRBV28 NA CASTPPGQHYGYTF TGTGCCAGCACCCCCCCTGGACAACACTATGGCTACACCTTC
many TRBJ2-1 TRBV27 TRBD2 CASSRSSSGIYNEQFF TGTGCCAGCAGTAGGTCATCTAGCGGGATTTACAATGAGCAGTTCTTC
many TRBJ2-1 TRBV4-3 NA CASSPAGHRDNEQFF TGCGCCAGCAGCCCGGCTGGGCATAGGGACAATGAGCAGTTCTTC
few TRBJ2-2 TRBV6-1 NA CASLGRGNTGELFF TGTGCCAGCCTGGGACGGGGAAACACCGGGGAGCTGTTTTTT
many TRBJ2-7 TRBV5-1 NA CASSSSFNEQYF TGCGCCAGCAGTTCTAGCTTTAACGAGCAGTACTTC
few TRBJ2-1 TRBV7-2 TRBD1 CASGRRRGTGGFNEQFF TGTGCCAGCGGCAGAAGGAGAGGGACAGGGGGCTTCAATGAGCAGTTCTTC
NA TRBJ1-2 TRBV6-5 NA CASSLRAGNYGYTF TGTGCCAGCAGTCTGCGTGCGGGTAACTATGGCTACACCTTC
many TRBJ2-7 TRBV5-1 NA CASSLGAGAYEQYF TGCGCCAGCAGCTTGGGAGCAGGGGCTTACGAGCAGTACTTC
few TRBJ2-1 TRBV6-5 TRBD2 CASSLISGRVHSDEQFF TGTGCCAGCAGTTTAATTAGCGGGAGAGTTCATTCGGATGAGCAGTTCTTC
many TRBJ2-3 TRBV5-6 NA CASSSDADTQYF TGTGCCAGCAGCTCAGATGCAGATACGCAGTATTTT
many TRBJ2-7 TRBV5-1 TRBD2 CASSLGHSGTVYEQYF TGCGCCAGCAGCTTGGGACATAGCGGGACCGTCTACGAGCAGTACTTC
NA TRBJ2-5 TRBV20-1 TRBD1 CSAGDTDRGETQYF TGCAGTGCTGGCGACACGGACAGGGGGGAGACCCAGTACTTC
NA TRBJ2-1 TRBV20-1 NA CSSTPPPAGNEQFF TGCAGCTCGACCCCTCCCCCGGCTGGCAATGAGCAGTTCTTC
few TRBJ1-1 TRBV3-1 NA CASSQLGTEAFF TGTGCCAGCAGCCAACTGGGCACTGAAGCTTTCTTT
NA TRBJ2-7 TRBV4-3 NA CASSQELQFEQYF TGCGCCAGCAGCCAAGAACTTCAGTTCGAGCAGTACTTC
NA TRBJ1-2 TRBV30 NA CAWRAGTLRYGYTF TGTGCCTGGAGGGCAGGGACTCTGCGATATGGCTACACCTTC
few TRBJ2-7 TRBV28 NA CASSLSVDEQYF TGTGCCAGCAGTTTATCTGTCGACGAGCAGTACTTC
NA TRBJ2-7 TRBV7-9 TRBD1 CASSPQGWEQYF TGTGCCAGCAGCCCACAGGGGTGGGAGCAGTACTTC
few TRBJ1-1 TRBV6-1 TRBD1 CASSPGQGGLQGTEAFF TGTGCCAGCAGCCCGGGACAGGGCGGACTCCAAGGAACTGAAGCTTTCTTT
many TRBJ2-5 TRBV20-1 TRBD1 CSATGTGQETQYF TGCAGTGCTACCGGGACAGGGCAAGAGACCCAGTACTTC
many TRBJ1-3 TRBV27 TRBD1 CASSPGTGLVSGNTIYF TGTGCCAGCAGTCCAGGGACAGGGTTGGTATCTGGAAACACCATATATTTT
few TRBJ2-1 TRBV12-3/TRBV12-4 TRBD2 CASSQRGLAGAIRSYNEQFF TGTGCCAGCAGTCAAAGGGGACTAGCGGGAGCGATACGCTCCTACAATGAGCAGTTCTTC
many TRBJ2-5 TRBV11-2 NA CASSLTRVETQYF TGTGCCAGCAGCTTAACGCGGGTAGAGACCCAGTACTTC
many TRBJ2-7 TRBV18 NA CASSPWTDTYEQYF TGTGCCAGCTCACCATGGACGGATACCTACGAGCAGTACTTC
NA TRBJ1-2 TRBV2 NA CASSEGSSGVYGYTF TGTGCCAGCAGTGAGGGCAGCTCGGGCGTCTATGGCTACACCTTC